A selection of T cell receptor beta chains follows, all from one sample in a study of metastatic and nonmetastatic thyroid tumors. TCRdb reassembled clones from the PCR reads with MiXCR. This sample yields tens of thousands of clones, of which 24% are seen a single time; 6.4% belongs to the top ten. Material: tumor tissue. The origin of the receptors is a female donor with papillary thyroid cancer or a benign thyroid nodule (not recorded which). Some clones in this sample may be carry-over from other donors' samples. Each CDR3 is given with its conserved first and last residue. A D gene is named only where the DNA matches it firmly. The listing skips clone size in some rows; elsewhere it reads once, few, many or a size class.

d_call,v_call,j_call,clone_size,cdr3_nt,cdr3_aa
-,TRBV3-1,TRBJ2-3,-,TGTGCCAGCAGCCAAGTGGTTCTTTCCAAAGGCCCAGATACGCAGTATTTT,CASSQVVLSKGPDTQYF
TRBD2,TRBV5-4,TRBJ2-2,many,TGTGCCAGCAGCTTTCCTAGCGGGAGCACCGGGGAGCTGTTTTTT,CASSFPSGSTGELFF
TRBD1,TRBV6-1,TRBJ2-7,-,TGTGCCAGCGGGGACAGGTACTACGAGCATTACTTC,CASGDRYYEHYF
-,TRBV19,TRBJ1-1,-,TGTGCCAGTAATCGTCCGGGATACTTAAACACTGAAGCTTTCTTT,CASNRPGYLNTEAFF
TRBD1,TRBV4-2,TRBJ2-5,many,TGTGCCAGCAGCCAAGTATCTTCTGGGACAGGAGAGACCCAGTACTTC,CASSQVSSGTGETQYF
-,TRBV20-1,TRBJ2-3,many,TGCAGTGCCCGAAGGGAGGACTACCGTAGCACAGATACGCAGTATTTT,CSARREDYRSTDTQYF
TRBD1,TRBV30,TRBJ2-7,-,TGTGCCTGGAGTGTCTCCGGGACAGCCTACGAGCAGTACTTC,CAWSVSGTAYEQYF
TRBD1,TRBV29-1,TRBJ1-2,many,TGCAGCGCCACTGACCCGGGACAGGGCCTCCATGGCTACACCTTC,CSATDPGQGLHGYTF
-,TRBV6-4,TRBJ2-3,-,TGTGCCAGCAGTTACCGCCAGGGACATGGCGGGAGACGAGATACGCAGTATTTT,CASSYRQGHGGRRDTQYF
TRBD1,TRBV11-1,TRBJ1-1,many,TGTGCCAGCAGCTTAGGCCAGGGGGCTCGTCTGGACACTGAAGCTTTCTTT,CASSLGQGARLDTEAFF
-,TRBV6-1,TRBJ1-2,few,TGTGCCAGCAGGATGGACGGGGGGACTTGCTACACCTTC,CASRMDGGTCYTF
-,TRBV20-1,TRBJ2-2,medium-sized,TGCAGTGCTAGAGATCCCACCTTACACACCGGGGAGCTGTTTTTT,CSARDPTLHTGELFF
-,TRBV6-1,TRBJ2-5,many,TGTGCCAGCAGTGGGGGGGCGGGCCAAGAGACCCAGTACTTC,CASSGGAGQETQYF
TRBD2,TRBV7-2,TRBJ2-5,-,TGTGCCAGCAGCTTAGGGACTAGCGTAACCCAAGAGACCCATTACTTC,CASSLGTSVTQETHYF
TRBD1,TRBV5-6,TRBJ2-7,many,TGTGCCAGCAGCCGTCCCGGGACAGGGTTCGAGCAGTACTTC,CASSRPGTGFEQYF
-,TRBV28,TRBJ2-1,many,TGTGCCAGCGGGATTCAGGGTCTATCCTACAATGAGCAGTTCTTC,CASGIQGLSYNEQFF
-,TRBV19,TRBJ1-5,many,TGTGCCACCCAAGTGGGGGGGGCAGTAAGCAATCAGCCCCAGCATTTT,CATQVGGAVSNQPQHF
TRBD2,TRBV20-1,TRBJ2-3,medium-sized,TGCAGTGCCCGGGGGGAGAGCGGGAGGGTCCCAGATACGCAGTATTTT,CSARGESGRVPDTQYF
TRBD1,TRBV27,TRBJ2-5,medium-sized,TGTGCCAGCACCCGTGCAGGGGGAGAGACCCAGTACTTC,CASTRAGGETQYF
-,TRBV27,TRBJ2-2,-,TGTGCCAGCAGGTGTAGCACCGGGGAGCTGTTTTTT,CASRCSTGELFF
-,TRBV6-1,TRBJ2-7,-,TGTGCCAGCAGTTCCCATGTATCACGGGGCCACGAGCAGTACTTC,CASSSHVSRGHEQYF
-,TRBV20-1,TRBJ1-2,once,TGCAGTGCGGGGGGGTCGTACTATGGCTACACCTTC,CSAGGSYYGYTF
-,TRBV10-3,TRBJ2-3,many,TGTGCCATCAGTGAGTCTACGGATACGCAGTATTTT,CAISESTDTQYF
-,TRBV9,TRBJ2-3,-,TGTGCCAGCAGCGTAGGGGATCGACCAACTTCCACAGATACGCAGTATTTT,CASSVGDRPTSTDTQYF
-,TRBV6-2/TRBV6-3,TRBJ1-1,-,TGTGCCAGCAGTTACCCTCCCTGGGGCGCGGGTGCCACTGAAGCTTTCTTT,CASSYPPWGAGATEAFF
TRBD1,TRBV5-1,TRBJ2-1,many,TGCGCCAGCAGCCGGGACAGGTTTGCGGCGAATGAGCAGTTCTTC,CASSRDRFAANEQFF
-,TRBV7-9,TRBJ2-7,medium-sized,TGTGCCAGCAGCGCGTCAGCCTACGAGCAGTACTTC,CASSASAYEQYF
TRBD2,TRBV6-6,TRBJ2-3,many,TGTGCCAGCAGGCGCTCCGGGACTAGCGGCCTCCGGGGCACAGATACGCAGTATTTT,CASRRSGTSGLRGTDTQYF
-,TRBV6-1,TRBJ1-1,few,TGTGCCACCCTCAGGGTGGCCAGTCACACTGAAGCTTTCTTT,CATLRVASHTEAFF
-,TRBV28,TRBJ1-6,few,TGTGCCAGCGGAAGGTACAAATATAATTCACCCCTCCACTTT,CASGRYKYNSPLHF
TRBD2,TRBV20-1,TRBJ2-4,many,TGCAGTGCTTCCAGGCGGGAGGGGAGTGACATTCAGTACTTC,CSASRREGSDIQYF
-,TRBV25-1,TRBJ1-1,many,TGTGCCAGCAGTGAGGAGGGGGATTGGACTGAAGCTTTCTTT,CASSEEGDWTEAFF
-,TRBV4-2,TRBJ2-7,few,TGTGCCAGCAGCCAAGCTCACGAGCAGTACTTC,CASSQAHEQYF
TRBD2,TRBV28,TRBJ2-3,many,TGTGCCAGCAGTTCGCCGGGACTAGCGGGAGGGGCAGATACGCAGTATTTT,CASSSPGLAGGADTQYF
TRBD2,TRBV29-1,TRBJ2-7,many,TGCAGCGCTACCGGGACTAGCATGTGGAACGAGCAGTACTTC,CSATGTSMWNEQYF
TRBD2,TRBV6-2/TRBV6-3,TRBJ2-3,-,TGTGCCAGACGTACAGGGTTCGGGACTAGCGGCAAAGATACGCAGTATTTT,CARRTGFGTSGKDTQYF
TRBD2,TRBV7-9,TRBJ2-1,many,TGTGCCAGCAGCTTACGGGCTAGCGGGATAAATGAGCAGTTCTTC,CASSLRASGINEQFF
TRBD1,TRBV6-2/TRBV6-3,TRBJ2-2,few,TGTGCCAGCAGTTACTCGACAGGGTACGGTGAGCTGTTTTTT,CASSYSTGYGELFF
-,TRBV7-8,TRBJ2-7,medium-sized,TGTGCCAGCAGCCTCCTCGGCGACGAGCAGTACTTC,CASSLLGDEQYF
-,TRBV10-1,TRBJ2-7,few,TGCTCCAGTGAAGTGGGATACTACGAGCAGTACTTC,CSSEVGYYEQYF
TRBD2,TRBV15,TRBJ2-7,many,TGTGCCACCAGCAGAGATGAGGGGTGGCGGGAGGTAAACTACGAGCAGTACTTC,CATSRDEGWREVNYEQYF
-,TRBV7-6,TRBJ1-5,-,TGTGCCAGCAGCTCCCAGAATCCCGATGCCAATCAGCCCCAGCATTTT,CASSSQNPDANQPQHF
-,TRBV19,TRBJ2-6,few,TGTGCCAGTAGACCTGGACCCTCTGGGGCCAACGTCCTTACTTTC,CASRPGPSGANVLTF
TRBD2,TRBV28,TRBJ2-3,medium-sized,TGTGCCAGCAGGGAGAAGCGGGAGTGGGGAGATACGCAGTATTTT,CASREKREWGDTQYF
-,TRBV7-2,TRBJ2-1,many,TGTGCCAGCAGCTTAGGGGGAGCCAATGAGCAGTTCTTC,CASSLGGANEQFF
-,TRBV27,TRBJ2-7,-,TGTGCCAGCAGTTCCGGGTCGGGACCGACGCCTTACGAGCAGTACTTC,CASSSGSGPTPYEQYF